This T cell receptor (beta chain) was recorded in a study of blood T cell repertoires in COVID-19. Study-level background: COVID-19 samples collected from the United States, Italy and Spain covered acute and convalescent phases.

The CDR3 has 14 residues. Germline V gene data show CDR1 as LGHDT and CDR2 as YNNKEL (reference sequence). V dropped 4 bases and J dropped 0 bases, with 7 bases sitting between them. In the study's own analysis: Estimates of nucleated cell counts were drawn from the amplification of reference gene primers. Sequencing used immunoSEQ multiplex PCR; TCRdb keeps in-frame clones, though not all of them. That table is the source of V, J and clone size, and D and trimming were worked out from the DNA. The sample lists some 150,000 clones, about four fifths occurring once. V and J are TRBV3-1 (or the pseudogene TRBV3-2) and TRBJ1-3; D call uncertain. This TCR was sampled from a human donor in a cohort sampled during active COVID-19. The sample consisted of peripheral blood. Here the CDR3 DNA reads TGTGCCAGCAGCCCCCCCAGCTCTGGAAACACCATATATTTT. Translating gives CASSPPSSGNTIYF.